Shown below are 25 T cell receptor beta chains from a single sample sequenced in a study of human T cells and chemical hapten exposure (TCRdb year 2021). Library method: RACE. This sample was sequenced with a NextSeq 500. Through fastp at Q25 and MiXCR, TCRdb rebuilt clones from the public reads, retaining in-frame beta chains. Rows matching on CDR3 protein sequence are summarized as one entry with the most common DNA and genes. The sample records 100,000 or so distinct CDR3 sequences, roughly a third of which are singletons. Together, the top ten hold approximately 3% of the sample. The time point label for this specimen denotes: patch test 3, about 24 weeks after DPC sensitization. The treatment or condition tag for this specimen amounts to: therapeutic diphenylcyclopropenone sensitization with weekly scalp DPC. The sample was whole blood, taken in connection with sensitization to the hapten diphenylcyclopropenone (DPC). The receptors come from a man aged 35-49 years with alopecia areata. Some clones in this sample may be carry-over from other donors' samples.

This chain joins TRBV28 and TRBJ2-5; D is ambiguous. Germline V gene lookup returns CDR1 MDHEN and CDR2 SYDVKM. CDR3 size: 16 residues. V gave up 1 base and J gave up 2 bases, with 14 bases separating them. For the CDR3, the DNA is TGTGCCAGCAGTTTATTTGTAGTGGGCAGTCAAGAGACCCAGTACTTC. This encodes CASSLFVVGSQETQYF.

This clonotype appeared a few times. This rearrangement joins TRBV6-5 to TRBJ2-3; D gene unclear. Per germline, CDR1 MNHEY and CDR2 SVGAGI. The V gene lost 4 bases and the J gene lost 0 bases, with 11 bases spanning the gap. CDR3 length: 15 residues. The CDR3 reads CASSLMATSTDTQYF. The CDR3 DNA sequence: TGTGCCAGCAGTTTGATGGCAACTAGCACAGATACGCAGTATTTT.

The J gene is TRBJ2-4, the V gene TRBV27; D is undetermined. V shed 5 bases and J shed 1 base, with 15 bases lying between them. The CDR3 has 16 amino acids. CDR1 and CDR2 from the germline V gene are MNHEY and SMNVEV (reference sequence). The CDR3 DNA sequence: TGTGCCAGCAGTAGCCCCCTTTCCTCGGCCAAAAACATTCAGTACTTC. Amino acid sequence: CASSSPLSSAKNIQYF.

This clonotype was detected only a few times. CDR3 nucleotide sequence: TGTGCCATCAGTGAGTCGGCTAGCGGGACCTACGAGCAGTACTTC. This gives the protein CAISESASGTYEQYF. J is TRBJ2-7 and V is TRBV10-3, with TRBD2 identical over 9 bases. The germline CDR1 and CDR2 sequences are ENHRY and SYGVKD. The CDR3 consists of 15 residues. Trimming cost V 0 bases and J 2 bases; bases outside gene matches: 2.

This clonotype has a count of ten or more. This chain connects TRBV29-1 to TRBJ2-5; D ambiguous. The CDR3 has 11 residues. V lost 4 bases to trimming and J lost 5 bases, with 8 bases between them. Germline CDR1 is SQVTM and CDR2 is ANQGSEA. CDR3 DNA: TGCAGCGTTGGAGATTCCGAGACCCAGTACTTC. Amino acids: CSVGDSETQYF.

This clonotype has only a few counts. The chain's CDR3 is CASSYGRTSGQETQYF. Written as DNA, the CDR3 is TGTGCCAGCAGTTACGGGAGGACTAGCGGACAAGAGACCCAGTACTTC. This chain uses TRBV6-5 with TRBJ2-5; 10 positions agree with TRBD2. Germline assignment: CDR1 MNHEY and CDR2 SVGAGI. The V and J ends lost 2 bases and 2 bases, in that order; junction bases with no gene match: 5. The CDR3 spans 16 residues.

This chain joins TRBV4-3 and TRBJ2-1; D may be TRBD1 or TRBD2 (5 bases each). Germline V CDR1 and CDR2: LGHNA, YSLEER. V was shortened by 3 bases and J by 5 bases, with 11 bases between the two germline ends. The CDR3 is made up of 14 amino acids. The CDR3 DNA sequence: TGCGCCAGCAGCCACCCCGGGGCCCACAATGAGCAGTTCTTC. Translating it yields CASSHPGAHNEQFF.

This chain links TRBV28 with TRBJ2-7; D tentatively reads TRBD1 or TRBD2 (5 bases each). The CDR3 has 16 residues. Germline V gene lookup returns CDR1 MDHEN and CDR2 SYDVKM. Trimming took off 3 bases at V and 3 bases at J, with 18 bases between the two ends. The CDR3 is CASSFVIFGAGYEQYF. The CDR3 nucleotides are TGTGCCAGCAGTTTTGTTATTTTCGGGGCGGGCTACGAGCAGTACTTC.

This clonotype was observed a few times. This chain joins TRBV27 and TRBJ1-4; D not certain. The ends were cut back, 0 bases at V and 4 bases at J, with 12 bases in the middle. The CDR3 extends over 16 amino acids. Germline lookup yields CDR1 MNHEY and CDR2 SMNVEV (reference sequence). DNA for the CDR3: TGTGCCAGCAGTTTATCGTATAGGAACTATAATGAAAAACTGTTTTTT. Its protein product is CASSLSYRNYNEKLFF.

This clonotype showed up just a few times. The CDR3 DNA follows: TGTGCCAGCAGTGCTTACACAGGGGATGGCTACACCTTC. This encodes CASSAYTGDGYTF. This chain uses TRBV25-1 with TRBJ1-2; 7 positions agree with TRBD1. V shed 4 bases and J 6 bases; nucleotides not matched to a gene: 5. Germline CDR1 MGHDK, CDR2 SYGVNS. The CDR3 spans 13 residues.

The chain recombines TRBV6-6 with TRBJ1-5; D might be TRBD1 (6 bases). V was clipped by 6 bases and J by 3 bases, with 12 bases between them. The CDR3 runs 14 residues. Germline V lookup: CDR1 MNHNY, CDR2 SVGAGI (reference sequence). CDR3 loop: CASREQGYNQPQHF. CDR3 coding DNA: TGTGCCAGCAGAGAACAGGGATACAATCAGCCCCAGCATTTT.

This sequence joins TRBV12-3 or TRBV12-4 and TRBJ2-3; D gene unclear. This CDR3 has 13 residues. V was cut by 6 bases and J by 6 bases, with 13 bases left in between. The CDR3 region has the DNA TGTGCCAGCAGCCCTGATCAAAGGGATACGCAGTATTTT. Its protein is CASSPDQRDTQYF.

V and J are TRBV7-8 and TRBJ1-1, with D uncertain. The germline V gene encodes CDR1 SGHVS and CDR2 FQNEAQ. Trimming removed 1 base from V and 1 base from J, with 10 bases in between. The length of the CDR3 is 15 residues. The CDR3, as DNA: TGTGCCAGCAGCTTAGTTGGCAAGAAGAACACTGAAGCTTTCTTT. This codes for CASSLVGKKNTEAFF.

V gene TRBV20-1 combines with J gene TRBJ2-1, with no clear D. V lost 2 bases and J lost 0, with 8 bases in between. This CDR3 region has 14 residues. Germline-derived CDR1 and CDR2 are DFQATT and SNEGSKA (reference sequence). The CDR3 DNA reads TGCAGTGCTAGAATAGTTAGCTCCTACAATGAGCAGTTCTTC. Its translation: CSARIVSSYNEQFF.

The V call is TRBV5-6, the J call TRBJ2-3; tentatively, D is TRBD1 (6 bases). The germline V gene encodes CDR1 SGHDT and CDR2 YYEEEE. This CDR3 spans 14 amino acids. Between the trimmed V and J ends, which lost 3 bases and 2 bases, there was a span of 10 bases. The CDR3, as DNA: TGTGCCAGCAGCTCGCGGACAGACACAGATACGCAGTATTTT. Protein sequence: CASSSRTDTDTQYF.

CDR3 DNA sequence: TGCAGCGTTGAAGAGATCACAGATACGCAGTATTTT. Its protein is CSVEEITDTQYF. The chain is built from TRBV29-1 and TRBJ2-3; unclear D gene. V was cut by 0 bases and J by 2 bases, with 3 bases left in between. Per germline, CDR1 SQVTM and CDR2 ANQGSEA. The CDR3 loop spans 12 amino acids.

J is TRBJ1-1 and V is TRBV15, with D maybe TRBD1 (5 bases). V gave up 1 base and J gave up 8 bases, with 26 bases separating them. This CDR3 comprises 18 residues. Germline assignment: CDR1 LNHNV and CDR2 YYDKDF (reference sequence). CDR3 bases: TGTGCCACCAGCAGAGGCCACCTTACAGGAATCCGATCCTACGAAGCTTTCTTT. Translating it yields CATSRGHLTGIRSYEAFF.

This clonotype was found a few times. This chain joins TRBV7-2 and TRBJ2-7; TRBD2 agrees at 7 bases. The germline CDR1 and CDR2 sequences are SGHTA and FQGNSA. V gave up 2 bases and J gave up 0 bases; unmatched junction bases: 7. The CDR3 runs 16 residues. The CDR3 is CASSLILGGGSYEQYF. The CDR3 DNA sequence: TGTGCCAGCAGCTTAATATTGGGGGGGGGCTCCTACGAGCAGTACTTC.

The rearrangement links TRBV4-3 to TRBJ2-1; 9 positions agree with TRBD2. CDR1 is LGHNA and CDR2 is YSLEER in the germline V gene. The V gene end was trimmed by 4 bases and the J gene end by 8 bases; junction bases not matched to a gene: 12. The CDR3 runs 16 residues. The CDR3 coding sequence is TGCGCCAGCAGCCCTGACCTTAGCGGGAGTAGCGATGAGCAGTTCTTC. Protein: CASSPDLSGSSDEQFF.

This clonotype has more than one count but fewer than ten. This sequence joins TRBV19 and TRBJ2-1; D not certain. The CDR3 runs to 15 residues. The germline V gene encodes CDR1 LNHDA and CDR2 SQIVND (reference sequence). The germline V and J ends were trimmed by 4 bases and 2 bases, with 12 bases remaining between them. The CDR3 bases are TGTGCCAGTAGTACTAGTTTTTCGGCCTACAATGAGCAGTTCTTC. Residues: CASSTSFSAYNEQFF.

This chain uses TRBV27 with TRBJ2-7, with D perhaps matching TRBD1 (6 bases). Germline values: CDR1 MNHEY, CDR2 SMNVEV (reference sequence). This CDR3 is 15 amino acids long. Trimming removed 2 bases at V and 5 bases at J, with 16 bases between. The CDR3 reads CASSLAQGQFHEQYF. As DNA, the CDR3 is TGTGCCAGCAGTTTAGCCCAAGGACAGTTCCACGAGCAGTACTTC.

V and J are TRBV20-1 and TRBJ2-1, with 7 positions matching TRBD2. With 1 base clipped from V and 4 bases from J, the junction kept 4 bases outside the gene matches. The CDR3 length is 14 residues. Germline values: CDR1 DFQATT, CDR2 SNEGSKA (reference sequence). The CDR3 loop is CSARVTSAYNEQFF. CDR3 nucleotides: TGCAGTGCTAGAGTTACTAGCGCGTACAATGAGCAGTTCTTC.

The sample holds a few counts of this clonotype. The J gene is TRBJ2-7, the V gene TRBV6-2 or TRBV6-3, with 7 nucleotides matching TRBD2. Looked up from germline, CDR1 is MNHEY and CDR2 is SVGEGT. This CDR3 contains 18 residues. V shed 0 bases and J 0 bases; nucleotides not matched to a gene: 11. The CDR3 is CASSYSAGEAASSYEQYF. The CDR3 DNA reads TGTGCCAGCAGTTACTCGGCGGGAGAGGCCGCAAGCTCCTACGAGCAGTACTTC.

This clonotype was recorded a few times. The chain employs TRBV20-1 and TRBJ2-2; D may be TRBD2 (6 bases). V was clipped by 2 bases and J by 6 bases, with 16 bases between them. The CDR3 consists of 15 residues. Germline V gene lookup returns CDR1 DFQATT and CDR2 SNEGSKA (reference sequence). The CDR3 is CSARLTGLFAGELFF. For the CDR3, the DNA is TGCAGTGCTAGACTCACAGGACTATTTGCCGGGGAGCTGTTTTTT.

The rearrangement joins TRBV7-2 to TRBJ2-2; D is unresolved. CDR3 length: 15 residues. V was cut by 4 bases and J by 1 base, with 10 bases left in between. The germline CDR1 and CDR2 sequences are SGHTA and FQGNSA. The CDR3 bases are TGTGCCAGCAGCTCGAGCCCTGGGAACACCGGGGAGCTGTTTTTT. Protein: CASSSSPGNTGELFF.